The rows below give T cell receptor beta chains drawn from one sample of a study of cytomegalovirus exposure and HLA in healthy donors. TCRdb's table, derived via immunoSEQ multiplex PCR, lists solely in-frame clones and lacks some. The sample shows some 140,000 clones, 80% of them seen only once. Source material: PBMCs. Source of these receptors: a woman aged 40 to 50 in good health and CMV-seropositive. The CDR3 runs from the conserved cysteine through the conserved F or W. D genes are given only for firm matches. A clone size is listed for some rows: how often the clone was seen (once, few, many), or a class if it is expanded.

clone size	D gene	J gene	V gene	CDR3 protein	CDR3 DNA
few	TRBD1	TRBJ2-7	TRBV5-1	CASSLALGQGYEQYF	TGCGCCAGCAGCTTGGCCTTAGGACAGGGTTACGAGCAGTACTTC
-	-	TRBJ1-1	TRBV18	CASSPKRASPEAFF	TGTGCCAGCTCACCAAAGCGGGCTAGCCCTGAAGCTTTCTTT
-	-	TRBJ1-5	TRBV19	CASSISPQDNQPQHF	TGTGCCAGTAGTATATCCCCACAGGACAATCAGCCCCAGCATTTT
-	-	TRBJ2-3	TRBV5-6	CASSLGQSTQYF	TGTGCCAGCAGCCTCGGACAAAGTACGCAGTATTTT
-	TRBD2	TRBJ2-1	TRBV5-1	CASSLQTSGDDNEQFF	TGCGCCAGCAGCTTGCAGACTAGCGGGGACGACAATGAGCAGTTCTTC
-	-	TRBJ1-5	TRBV11-2	CASSSGTYSNQPQHF	TGTGCCAGCAGTTCAGGGACATATAGCAATCAGCCCCAGCATTTT
once	-	TRBJ2-5	TRBV18	CASSPQGETQYF	TGTGCCAGCTCACCTCAGGGGGAGACCCAGTACTTC
-	TRBD2	TRBJ2-2	TRBV7-3	CASSLRLAGAGTGELFF	TGTGCCAGCAGCTTAAGACTAGCGGGAGCGGGAACCGGGGAGCTGTTTTTT
-	-	TRBJ2-3	TRBV2	CASTREFTDTQYF	TGTGCCAGCACTCGGGAATTCACAGATACGCAGTATTTT
-	TRBD1	TRBJ1-2	TRBV7-9	CASSLGQGEVWGYTF	TGTGCCAGCAGCTTAGGACAGGGTGAGGTCTGGGGCTACACCTTC
-	-	TRBJ1-1	TRBV19	CASSIAFQGEAFF	TGTGCCAGTAGTATAGCCTTCCAGGGTGAAGCTTTCTTT
once	-	TRBJ2-4	TRBV4-1	CASSQRDNAAKNIQYF	TGCGCCAGCAGCCAACGGGACAACGCGGCCAAAAACATTCAGTACTTC
-	TRBD2	TRBJ2-1	TRBV10-1	CASSDLSGRAADEQFF	TGCGCCAGCAGTGACCTAAGCGGGAGGGCCGCAGATGAGCAGTTCTTC
once	TRBD2	TRBJ2-7	TRBV5-6	CASSLFSGSLAGGEQYF	TGTGCCAGCAGCTTGTTTTCGGGTTCACTAGCGGGTGGCGAGCAGTACTTC
-	-	TRBJ1-2	TRBV19	CASSTWESYGYTF	TGTGCCAGTAGTACTTGGGAGAGCTATGGCTACACCTTC
-	TRBD1	TRBJ1-2	TRBV30	CAWRGDRGGNGYTF	TGTGCCTGGAGGGGGGACAGGGGAGGTAATGGCTACACCTTC
-	TRBD1	TRBJ2-7	TRBV2	CASAERNRGNYEQYF	TGTGCCAGCGCCGAAAGGAACAGGGGGAACTACGAGCAGTACTTC
-	-	TRBJ2-7	TRBV7-9	CASSFPGLGTYEQYF	TGTGCCAGCAGCTTTCCGGGACTGGGGACCTACGAGCAGTACTTC
-	-	TRBJ2-1	TRBV30	CANQGGDEQFF	TGTGCCAATCAGGGTGGGGATGAGCAGTTCTTC
-	-	TRBJ1-1	TRBV6-6	CASSYGENTEAFF	TGTGCCAGCAGTTATGGAGAGAACACTGAAGCTTTCTTT
-	-	TRBJ2-1	TRBV6-5	CASSYGGGNEQFF	TGTGCCAGCAGTTACGGAGGAGGCAATGAGCAGTTCTTC
-	-	TRBJ1-2	TRBV6-4	CASSEGGLNYGYTF	TGTGCCAGCAGTGAAGGAGGTCTTAACTATGGCTACACCTTC
-	-	TRBJ2-6	TRBV28	CASSSPPWANVLTF	TGTGCCAGCAGCAGTCCTCCCTGGGCCAACGTCCTGACTTTC